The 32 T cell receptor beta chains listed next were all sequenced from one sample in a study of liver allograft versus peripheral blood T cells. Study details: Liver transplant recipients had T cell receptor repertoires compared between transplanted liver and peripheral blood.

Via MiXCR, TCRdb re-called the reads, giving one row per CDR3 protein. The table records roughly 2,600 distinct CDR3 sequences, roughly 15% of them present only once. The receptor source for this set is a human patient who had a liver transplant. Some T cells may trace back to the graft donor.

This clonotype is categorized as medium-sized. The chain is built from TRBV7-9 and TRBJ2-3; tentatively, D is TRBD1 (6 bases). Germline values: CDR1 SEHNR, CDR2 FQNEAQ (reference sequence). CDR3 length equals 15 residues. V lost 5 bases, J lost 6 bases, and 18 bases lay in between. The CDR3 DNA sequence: TGTGCCAGCAGCCAAGGACAGTCATCGGAGGATACGCAGTATTTT. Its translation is CASSQGQSSEDTQYF.

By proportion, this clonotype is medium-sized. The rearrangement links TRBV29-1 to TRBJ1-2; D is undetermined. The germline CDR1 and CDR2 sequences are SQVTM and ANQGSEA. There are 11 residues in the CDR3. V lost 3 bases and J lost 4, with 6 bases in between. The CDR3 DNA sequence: TGCAGCGTTGACAGCTCCTATGGCTACACCTTC. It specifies CSVDSSYGYTF.

DNA for the CDR3: TGTGCCAGCAGCCATCCCTCGGGTGTTAGCTCCTACAATGAGCAGTTCTTC. Residues: CASSHPSGVSSYNEQFF. The V and J genes are TRBV14 and TRBJ2-1; D not resolved. The V gene's germline CDR1 is SGHDN and CDR2 FVKESK. CDR3 length: 17 residues. Trimming left V 3 bases short and J 0 bases short, with 15 bases between. The whole variable domain, filled in from reference TRBV14 and TRBJ2-1, reads EAGVTQFPSHSVIEKGQTVTLRCDPISGHDNLYWYRRVMGKEIKFLLHFVKESKQDESGMPNNRFLAERTGGTYSTLKVQPAELEDSGVYFCASSHPSGVSSYNEQFFGPGTRLTVL.

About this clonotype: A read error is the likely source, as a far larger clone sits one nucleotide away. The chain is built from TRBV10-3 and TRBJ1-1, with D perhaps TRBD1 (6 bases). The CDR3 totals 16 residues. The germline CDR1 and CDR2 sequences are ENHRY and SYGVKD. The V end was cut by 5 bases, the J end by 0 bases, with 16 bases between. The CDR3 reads CAISSFTGRMNTEAFF. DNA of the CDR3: TGTGCCATCAGTTCTTTCACAGGGAGGATGAACACTGAAGCTTTCTTT.

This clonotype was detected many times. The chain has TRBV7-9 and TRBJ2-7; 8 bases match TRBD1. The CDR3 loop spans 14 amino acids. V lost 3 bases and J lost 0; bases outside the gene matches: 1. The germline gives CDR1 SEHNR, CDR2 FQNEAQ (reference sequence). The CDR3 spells CASSFTGGSYEQYF. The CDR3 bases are TGTGCCAGCAGCTTCACAGGGGGCTCCTACGAGCAGTACTTC. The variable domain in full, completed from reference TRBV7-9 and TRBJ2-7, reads DTGVSQNPRHKITKRGQNVTFRCDPISEHNRLYWYRQTLGQGPEFLTYFQNEAQLEKSRLLSDRFSAERPKGSFSTLEIQRTEQGDSAMYLCASSFTGGSYEQYFGPGTRLTVT.

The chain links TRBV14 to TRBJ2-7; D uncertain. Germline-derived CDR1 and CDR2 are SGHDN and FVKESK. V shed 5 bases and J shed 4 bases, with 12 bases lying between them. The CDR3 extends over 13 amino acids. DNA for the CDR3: TGTGCCAGCAGCACAGACACTCCATACGAGCAGTACTTC. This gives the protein CASSTDTPYEQYF.

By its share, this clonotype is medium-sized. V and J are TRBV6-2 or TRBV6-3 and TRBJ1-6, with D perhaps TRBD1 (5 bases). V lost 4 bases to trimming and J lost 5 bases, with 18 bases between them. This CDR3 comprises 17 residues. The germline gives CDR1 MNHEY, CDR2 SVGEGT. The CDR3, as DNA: TGTGCCAGCAGTTCAGGAGCGGGGCCAAGAAATAATTCACCCCTCCACTTT. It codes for CASSSGAGPRNNSPLHF.

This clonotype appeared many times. The CDR3 DNA follows: TGTGCCAGCAGTTATGTCCCTTCTCCAGGACCATACGAGCAGTACTTC. Residues: CASSYVPSPGPYEQYF. The rearrangement joins TRBV6-5 to TRBJ2-7; D is ambiguous. CDR3 length equals 16 residues. Germline V gene data show CDR1 as MNHEY and CDR2 as SVGAGI. The V end was cut by 3 bases, the J end by 4 bases, with 19 bases between.

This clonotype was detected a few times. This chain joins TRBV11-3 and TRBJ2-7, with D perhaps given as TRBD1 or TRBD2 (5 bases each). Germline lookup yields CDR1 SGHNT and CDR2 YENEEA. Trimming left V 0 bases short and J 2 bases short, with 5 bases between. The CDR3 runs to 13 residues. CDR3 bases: TGTGCCAGCAGCTTAGAGGGGGCCTACGAGCAGTACTTC. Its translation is CASSLEGAYEQYF.

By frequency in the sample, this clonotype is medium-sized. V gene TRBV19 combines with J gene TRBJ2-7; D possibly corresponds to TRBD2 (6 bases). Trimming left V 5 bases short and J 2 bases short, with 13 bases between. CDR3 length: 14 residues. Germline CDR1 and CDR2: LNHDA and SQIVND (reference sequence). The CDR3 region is CASSLAPSAYEQYF. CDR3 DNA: TGTGCCAGTAGTCTAGCGCCGTCCGCCTACGAGCAGTACTTC. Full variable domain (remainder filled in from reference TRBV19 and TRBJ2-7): DGGITQSPKYLFRKEGQNVTLSCEQNLNHDAMYWYRQDPGQGLRLIYYSQIVNDFQKGDIAEGYSVSREKKESFPLTVTSAQKNPTAFYLCASSLAPSAYEQYFGPGTRLTVT.

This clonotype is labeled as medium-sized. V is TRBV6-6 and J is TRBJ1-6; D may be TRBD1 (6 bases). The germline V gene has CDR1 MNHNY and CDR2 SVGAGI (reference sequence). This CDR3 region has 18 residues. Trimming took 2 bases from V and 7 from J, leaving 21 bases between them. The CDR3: CASSYPRGSGEVNSPLHF. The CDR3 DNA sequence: TGTGCCAGCAGTTACCCTAGGGGGTCCGGGGAAGTAAATTCACCCCTCCACTTT.

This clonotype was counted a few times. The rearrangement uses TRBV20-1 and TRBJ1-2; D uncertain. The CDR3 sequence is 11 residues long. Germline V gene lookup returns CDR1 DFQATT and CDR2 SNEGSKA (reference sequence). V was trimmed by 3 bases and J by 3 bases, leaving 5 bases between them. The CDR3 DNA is TGCAGTGCTAGCTTGGACTATGGCTACACCTTC. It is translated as CSASLDYGYTF.

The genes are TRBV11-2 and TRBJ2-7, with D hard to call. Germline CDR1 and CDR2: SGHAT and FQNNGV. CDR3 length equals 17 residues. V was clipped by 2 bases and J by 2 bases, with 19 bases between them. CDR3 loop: CASSLFDPAYGAYEQYF. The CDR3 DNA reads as TGTGCCAGCAGCTTATTTGATCCGGCGTATGGGGCCTACGAGCAGTACTTC.

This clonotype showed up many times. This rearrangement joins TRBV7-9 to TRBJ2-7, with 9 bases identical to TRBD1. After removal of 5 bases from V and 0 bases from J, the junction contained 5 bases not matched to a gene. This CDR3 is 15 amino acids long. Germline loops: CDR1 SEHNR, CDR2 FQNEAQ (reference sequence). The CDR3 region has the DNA TGTGCCAGCAGCAGAGGACAGGGGTACTCCTACGAGCAGTACTTC. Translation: CASSRGQGYSYEQYF.

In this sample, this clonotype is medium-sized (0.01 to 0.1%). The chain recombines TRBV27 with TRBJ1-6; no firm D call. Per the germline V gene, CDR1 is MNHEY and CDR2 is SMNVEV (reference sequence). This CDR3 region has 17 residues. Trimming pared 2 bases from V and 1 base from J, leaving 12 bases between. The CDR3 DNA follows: TGTGCCAGCAGTTTACGTTTTGGGTTTTCCTATAATTCACCCCTCCACTTT. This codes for CASSLRFGFSYNSPLHF.

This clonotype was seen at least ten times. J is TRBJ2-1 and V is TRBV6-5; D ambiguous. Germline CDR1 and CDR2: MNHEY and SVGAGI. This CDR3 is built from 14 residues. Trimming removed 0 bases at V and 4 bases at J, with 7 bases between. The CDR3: CASSYSIGYNEQFF. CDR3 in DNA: TGTGCCAGCAGTTACTCTATCGGGTACAATGAGCAGTTCTTC.

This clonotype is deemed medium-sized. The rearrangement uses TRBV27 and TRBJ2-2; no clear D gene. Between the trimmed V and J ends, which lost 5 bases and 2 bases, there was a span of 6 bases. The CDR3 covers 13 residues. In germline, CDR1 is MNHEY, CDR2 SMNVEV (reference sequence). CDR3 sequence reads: CASSALNTGELFF. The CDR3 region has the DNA TGTGCCAGCAGTGCTCTAAACACCGGGGAGCTGTTTTTT.

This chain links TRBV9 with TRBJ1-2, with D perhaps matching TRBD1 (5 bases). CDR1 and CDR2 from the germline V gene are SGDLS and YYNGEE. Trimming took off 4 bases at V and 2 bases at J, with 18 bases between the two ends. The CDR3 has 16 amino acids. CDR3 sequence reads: CASSTSRQKINYGYTF. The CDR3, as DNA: TGTGCCAGCAGCACCAGCAGACAGAAAATCAACTATGGCTACACCTTC. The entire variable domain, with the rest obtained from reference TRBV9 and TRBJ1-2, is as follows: DSGVTQTPKHLITATGQRVTLRCSPRSGDLSVYWYQQSLDQGLQFLIQYYNGEERAKGNILERFSAQQFPDLHSELNLSSLELGDSALYFCASSTSRQKINYGYTFGSGTRLTVV.

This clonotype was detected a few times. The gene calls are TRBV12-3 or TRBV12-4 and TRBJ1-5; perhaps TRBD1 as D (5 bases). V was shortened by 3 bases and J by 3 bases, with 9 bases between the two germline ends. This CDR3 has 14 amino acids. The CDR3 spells CASSFGGINQPQHF. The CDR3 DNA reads TGTGCCAGCAGTTTTGGGGGAATCAATCAGCCCCAGCATTTT.

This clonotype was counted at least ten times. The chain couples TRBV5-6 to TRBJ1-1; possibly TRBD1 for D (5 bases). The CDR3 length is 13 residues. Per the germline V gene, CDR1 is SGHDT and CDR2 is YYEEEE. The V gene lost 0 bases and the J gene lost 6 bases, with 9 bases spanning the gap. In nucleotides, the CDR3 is TGTGCCAGCAGCTTGGTTGGGGGGGCTGAAGCTTTCTTT. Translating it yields CASSLVGGAEAFF.

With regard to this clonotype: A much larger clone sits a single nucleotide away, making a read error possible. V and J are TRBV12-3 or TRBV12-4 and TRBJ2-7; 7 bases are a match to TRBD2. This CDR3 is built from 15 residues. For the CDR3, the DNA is TGTGCCAGCAGTCAGACTAGCAAGGCCTCCTACGAGCAGTGCTTC. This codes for CASSQTSKASYEQCF.

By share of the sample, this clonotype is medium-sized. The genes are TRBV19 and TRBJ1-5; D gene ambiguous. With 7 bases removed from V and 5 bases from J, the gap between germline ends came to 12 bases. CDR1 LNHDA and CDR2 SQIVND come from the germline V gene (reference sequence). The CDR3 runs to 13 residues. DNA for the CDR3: TGTGCCAGTACGGACCTGGAATATCAGCCCCAGCATTTT. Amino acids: CASTDLEYQPQHF.

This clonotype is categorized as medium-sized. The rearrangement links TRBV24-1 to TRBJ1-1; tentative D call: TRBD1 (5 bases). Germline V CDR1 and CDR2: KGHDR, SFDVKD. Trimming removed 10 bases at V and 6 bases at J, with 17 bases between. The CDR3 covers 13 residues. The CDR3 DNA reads TGTGCCACTTCCCAGACAGTCGGTGCTGAAGCTTTCTTT. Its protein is CATSQTVGAEAFF.

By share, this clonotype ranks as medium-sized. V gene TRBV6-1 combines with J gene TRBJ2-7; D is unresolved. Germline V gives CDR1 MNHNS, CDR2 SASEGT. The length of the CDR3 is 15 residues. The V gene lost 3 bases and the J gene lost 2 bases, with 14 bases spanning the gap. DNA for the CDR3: TGTGCCAGCAGTGATTGGATCGGTGGGACCTACGAGCAGTACTTC. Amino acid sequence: CASSDWIGGTYEQYF.

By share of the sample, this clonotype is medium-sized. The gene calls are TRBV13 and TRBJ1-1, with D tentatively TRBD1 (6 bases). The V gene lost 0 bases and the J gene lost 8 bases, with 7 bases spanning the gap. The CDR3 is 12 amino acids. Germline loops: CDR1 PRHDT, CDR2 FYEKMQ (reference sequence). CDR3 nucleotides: TGTGCCAGCAGCTTAGGTACAGGGGAAGCTTTCTTT. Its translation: CASSLGTGEAFF.

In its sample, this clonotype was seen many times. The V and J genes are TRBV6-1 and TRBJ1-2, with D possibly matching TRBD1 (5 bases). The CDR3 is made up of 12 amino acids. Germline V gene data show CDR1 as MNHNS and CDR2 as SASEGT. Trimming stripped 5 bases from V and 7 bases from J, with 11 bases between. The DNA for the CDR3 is TGTGCCAGCAGTTATCAGGGCTTTGGCTACACCTTC. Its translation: CASSYQGFGYTF.

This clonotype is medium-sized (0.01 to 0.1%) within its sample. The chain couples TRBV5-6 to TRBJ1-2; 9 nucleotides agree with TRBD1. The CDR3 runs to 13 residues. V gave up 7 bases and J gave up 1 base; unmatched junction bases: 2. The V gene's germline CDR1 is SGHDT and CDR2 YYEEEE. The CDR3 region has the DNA TGTGCCAGCGCGACAGGGGGTAACTATGGCTACACCTTC. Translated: CASATGGNYGYTF.

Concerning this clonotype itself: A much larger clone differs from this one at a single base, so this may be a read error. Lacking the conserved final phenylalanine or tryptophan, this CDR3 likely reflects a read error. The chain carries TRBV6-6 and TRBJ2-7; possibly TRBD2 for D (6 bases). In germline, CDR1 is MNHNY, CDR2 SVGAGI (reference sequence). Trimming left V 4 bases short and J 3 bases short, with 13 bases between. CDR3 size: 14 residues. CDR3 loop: CASSWAGRNYEQYS. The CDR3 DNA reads TGTGCCAGCAGTTGGGCAGGGAGGAACTACGAGCAGTACTCC.

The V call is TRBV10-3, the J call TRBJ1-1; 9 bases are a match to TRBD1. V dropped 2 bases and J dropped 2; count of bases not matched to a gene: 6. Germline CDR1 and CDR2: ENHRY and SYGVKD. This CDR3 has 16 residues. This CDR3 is CAISETGTGQNTEAFF. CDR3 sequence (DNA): TGTGCCATCAGTGAGACCGGGACAGGGCAAAACACTGAAGCTTTCTTT.

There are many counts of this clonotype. The CDR3 sequence: CASSVGAPGEQFF. As DNA, the CDR3 is TGTGCCAGCAGTGTTGGAGCTCCCGGTGAGCAGTTCTTC. The rearrangement joins TRBV6-1 to TRBJ2-1; D gene uncertain. The length of the CDR3 is 13 residues. Germline values: CDR1 MNHNS, CDR2 SASEGT. Trimming took off 4 bases at V and 9 bases at J, with 13 bases between the two ends.

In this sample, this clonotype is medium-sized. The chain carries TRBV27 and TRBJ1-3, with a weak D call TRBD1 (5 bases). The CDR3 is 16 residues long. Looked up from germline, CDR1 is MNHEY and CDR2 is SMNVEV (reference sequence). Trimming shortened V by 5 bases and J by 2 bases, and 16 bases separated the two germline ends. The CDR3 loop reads CASSPTWGYAGNTIYF. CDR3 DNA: TGTGCCAGCAGTCCGACATGGGGCTACGCTGGAAACACCATATATTTT.

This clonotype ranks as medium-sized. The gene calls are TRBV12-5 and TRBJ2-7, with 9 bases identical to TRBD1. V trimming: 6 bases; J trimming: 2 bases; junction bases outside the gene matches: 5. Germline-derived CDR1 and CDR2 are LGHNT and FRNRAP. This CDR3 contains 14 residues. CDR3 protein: CASGSQGAAYEQYF. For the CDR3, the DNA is TGTGCTAGTGGCTCACAGGGGGCGGCCTACGAGCAGTACTTC. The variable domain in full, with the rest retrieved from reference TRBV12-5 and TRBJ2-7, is DARVTQTPRHKVTEMGQEVTMRCQPILGHNTVFWYRQTMMQGLELLAYFRNRAPLDDSGMPKDRFSAEMPDATLATLKIQPSEPRDSAVYFCASGSQGAAYEQYFGPGTRLTVT.